This record concerns one TCR beta chain sequence. Data came from immunoSEQ multiplex PCR; TCRdb stores just in-frame clones and leaves some out. Of nearly 350,000 clones in the sample, roughly 90% were seen once. The data derive from a study of blood T cell repertoires in COVID-19. There are 16 residues in the CDR3. The trim removed 6 bases at V and 5 bases at J, leaving 13 bases unmatched. CDR1 and CDR2 (germline): MNHEY, SVGEGT. This TCR came from a woman in her seventies with COVID-19, enrolled during active disease. Material: peripheral blood. This sequence joins TRBV6-2 or TRBV6-3 and TRBJ2-1; TRBD2 aligns across 7 bases. CDR3 sequence reads: CASSLGGDFPHNEQFF. For the CDR3, the DNA is TGTGCCAGCAGCTTGGGGGGGGACTTCCCTCACAATGAGCAGTTCTTC.